This entry describes one T cell receptor beta chain. Its specificity is not known. Time point of the sample: pre-sensitization, week 0. The treatment denotes: therapeutic diphenylcyclopropenone sensitization with weekly scalp DPC. The data originate from a study of human T cells and chemical hapten exposure. Study in general: A patient group, mainly female, showed alopecia areata, totalis or universalis. Minor volume differences among pooled libraries chiefly drove per-sample TCR yield variation. General study results and limits: TCRs at a frequency above 1 in 1000 stayed unchanged with DPC sensitization.

This CDR3 spans 15 amino acids. V lost 5 bases, J lost 4 bases, and 15 bases lay in between. Germline CDR1 is MDHEN and CDR2 is SYDVKM. One entry per CDR3 protein, called by TCRdb with MiXCR from the RACE reads. The sample carries fewer than 300,000 distinct CDR3 sequences, almost 8% recorded once. The sequencing used whole blood, collected in connection with sensitization to the hapten diphenylcyclopropenone (DPC). The TCR originated in a man aged 18 to 30 with alopecia areata. Some clones in this sample may be carry-over from other donors' samples. The chain combines TRBV28 with TRBJ2-1, with a tentative D call TRBD2 (5 bases). CDR3: CASSIPRGGYNEQFF. In DNA, the CDR3 is TGTGCCAGCAGTATCCCGAGAGGAGGATACAATGAGCAGTTCTTC.